This TCR beta chain was found in a study of cytomegalovirus exposure and HLA in healthy donors (dated by TCRdb to 2015 to 2018). With respect to the entire study: The roughly 650 repertoires of the first cohort and the approximately 110 validation repertoires were produced on the same platform, according to a later analysis. A separate validation cohort of 100 to 150 different subjects was used in addition to the approximately 640-subject first cohort. The study was designed to test whether signatures of past pathogen exposure could be identified by cataloging public T cell receptors. To predict cytomegalovirus infection status, the study brought together high-throughput TCR immunosequencing, statistical association of individual TCRs with disease status, and machine learning.

The method behind the library was the immunoSEQ multiplex PCR assay. As for how the authors treated the data: A statistical classification framework was developed to diagnose cytomegalovirus status using the catalog of TCR beta chain sequences. In its TCRdb copy, this immuneACCESS table keeps in-frame sequences only and misses some clones. Where compared with another copy, unresolved V genes explain less than half of these, and the others have no known cause. The DNA gave D and trimming, while V, J and clone size come from that table. The sample data list over 250,000 clones, and 80% to 90% of these were observed just once. The leading ten clones occupy approximately 1% of the sample. Details on this clone: The clone's antigen remains unknown. No much larger clone is present one base from it, and per-base qualities are unavailable.

Donors formed part of the validation cohort, which comprised 120 subjects and was distinct from the first cohort of some 700 subjects. Based on the germline V gene (reference sequence), the CDR1 and CDR2 sequences are SGHNT and YYREEE. Including cysteine and phenylalanine, the CDR3 has 13 amino acids. The retained sequence is limited to the CDR3, 39 bases, with the frame set at the first base. V lost 0 bases and J lost 12 bases; the stretch between them is 13 bases long. Study-wide conclusions, independent of this receptor: Three of the identified cytomegalovirus-associated TCR beta chains were confirmed in vitro to be specific for cytomegalovirus antigens. A later analysis found that TCRs clustered in the first cohort also tended to co-occur in the 120 validation repertoires, with 94% of cluster scores above 0. A later analysis had no HLA typing for the validation cohort, so co-occurrence there was scored across all 130 or so repertoires. A total of 150 to 200 TCR beta chains were listed by the study as associated with cytomegalovirus. While some public TCRs were present in many individuals, most TCR sequences turned up only very rarely across donors. In both the original and validation cohorts, the classifier was reported to diagnose cytomegalovirus status with high specificity and sensitivity. The authors suggested that the approach could potentially be generalized to other disease states and immunological phenotypes.

This TCR was recovered from a woman between 18 and 29 years old in good health and CMV-seronegative. The chain joins TRBV5-4 to TRBJ2-1, and the D gene may be TRBD1, 6 bases matching. Sequencing was done on a sample of PBMCs. The DNA sequence follows: TGTGCCAGCAGCTTGGATGAGGACAGTGGGCAGTTCTTC. It translates to CASSLDEDSGQFF.